This TCR beta chain was identified during a study of blood T cell repertoires in COVID-19. Between the trimmed V and J ends, which lost 0 bases and 9 bases, there was a span of 14 bases. CDR3 length: 14 amino acids. CDR1 and CDR2 from the germline V gene are LGHDT and YNNKEL (reference sequence). The method was immunoSEQ multiplex PCR; TCRdb's version includes in-frame clones alone and lacks a portion of them. This table holds about 97,000 clones, over 70% found once. The table lists this clone with a count of one. Sequences were obtained from peripheral blood. This sequence was found in a man in his fifties or sixties with acute or convalescent COVID-19. J is TRBJ2-5 and V is TRBV3-1 (or the pseudogene TRBV3-2), with D maybe TRBD1 (6 bases). The CDR3 nucleotides read TGTGCCAGCAGCCAAGAATATGCCAGGGGTTCCCAGTACTTC. It is translated as CASSQEYARGSQYF.